Below are 15 T cell receptor beta chains sequenced from a single sample in a study of CD8+CD57+ T cells in acquired aplastic anemia. Profiles of TCR beta VDJ and CDR3 were generated from a genomic DNA template. MiXCR, run by TCRdb on the reads, gives a single entry per CDR3 protein. Among some 220,000 distinct CDR3 sequences listed, 34% were seen once. Sequences were obtained from sorted CD4+, CD8+, or CD8+CD57+ T cells (not recorded which) from PBMCs. The source of these receptors is a human donor in good health, serving as a control.

The J gene is TRBJ2-7, the V gene TRBV18; D may be TRBD2 (5 bases). The CDR3 is 16 amino acids. Trimming left V 0 bases short and J 1 base short, with 13 bases between. Germline CDR1 reads KGHSH; CDR2 reads LQKENI. CDR3 loop: CASSPPGWESSYEQYF. Written as DNA, the CDR3 is TGTGCCAGCTCACCACCGGGATGGGAGTCGTCCTACGAGCAGTACTTC.

This clonotype was counted at least ten times. The chain's CDR3 is CATSRGPESTDTQYF. The CDR3 bases are TGTGCCACCAGTCGGGGCCCCGAAAGCACAGATACGCAGTATTTT. The rearrangement uses TRBV24-1 and TRBJ2-3; D possibly uses TRBD1 or TRBD2 (5 bases each). From germline, CDR1 is KGHDR and CDR2 SFDVKD. V was shortened by 6 bases and J by 0 bases, with 12 bases between the two germline ends. The CDR3 contains 15 residues.

This clonotype was seen only a few times. V and J are TRBV12-3 or TRBV12-4 and TRBJ2-1; no firm D call. The CDR3 is 15 amino acids. V was trimmed by 6 bases and J by 7 bases, leaving 19 bases between them. The chain's CDR3 is CASSLRGVLGNEQFF. In DNA, the CDR3 is TGTGCCAGCAGCCTAAGAGGCGTCCTGGGGAATGAGCAGTTCTTC.

The rearrangement links TRBV11-2 to TRBJ1-1; D possibly corresponds to TRBD1 (5 bases). Per the germline V gene, CDR1 is SGHAT and CDR2 is FQNNGV. The CDR3 totals 16 residues. Trimming took off 0 bases at V and 5 bases at J, with 16 bases between the two ends. CDR3 coding DNA: TGTGCCAGCAGCTTAGATAAGGTGCTGGGGCGGACTGAAGCTTTCTTT. This sequence encodes CASSLDKVLGRTEAFF.

There are many counts of this clonotype. Because the CDR3's place on the DNA is in doubt, the DNA is left out and the CDR3 is given as listed by TCRdb. The gene calls are TRBV12-3 or TRBV12-4 and TRBJ1-2; TRBD1 is the table's D call, not checked against the DNA. The CDR3 extends over 13 residues, inclusive of both ends. CDR3 loop: CASSFLVGQGNTF.

V gene TRBV29-1 combines with J gene TRBJ2-2; the D is unclear. This CDR3 region has 14 residues. The V gene's germline CDR1 is SQVTM and CDR2 ANQGSEA. V gave up 3 bases and J gave up 0 bases, with 8 bases separating them. DNA for the CDR3: TGCAGCGTTGAGGAGATGACGAACACCGGGGAGCTGTTTTTT. It encodes CSVEEMTNTGELFF.

Comment on this clonotype: This CDR3 fails to terminate in the conserved phenylalanine or tryptophan, so it likely reflects a read error. The V and J genes are TRBV20-1 and TRBJ1-4, with D unclear. The V end was cut by 4 bases, the J end by 2 bases, with 14 bases between. This CDR3 region has 15 residues. Germline V lookup: CDR1 DFQATT, CDR2 SNEGSKA (reference sequence). In DNA form, the CDR3 reads TGCAGTGCTACACCAATAAAGCATACTAATGAAAAACTGTTTTCT. Translated: CSATPIKHTNEKLFS.

V usage is TRBV5-1 and J usage is TRBJ1-4; D gene uncertain. The germline V gene encodes CDR1 SGHRS and CDR2 YFSETQ. CDR3 length: 15 residues. V lost 5 bases and J lost 8, with 19 bases in between. CDR3 bases: TGCGCCAGCAGACCCTCGAATCAAATTAGGGAAAAACTGTTTTTT. Translation gives CASRPSNQIREKLFF.

This clonotype appeared many times. The rearrangement joins TRBV12-3 or TRBV12-4 to TRBJ1-2; D uncertain. The CDR3 has 14 residues. The V end was cut by 6 bases, the J end by 3 bases, with 14 bases between. CDR3 protein: CASRPFAGYYGYTF. The CDR3 nucleotides read TGTGCCAGCAGACCGTTCGCGGGGTACTATGGCTACACCTTC.

This clonotype was seen only a few times. The chain combines TRBV7-3 with TRBJ2-1, with 9 bases matching TRBD2. The germline V gene encodes CDR1 SGHTA and CDR2 FQGTGA. The trim removed 5 bases at V and 8 bases at J, leaving 4 bases unmatched. This CDR3 has 13 amino acids. DNA of the CDR3: TGTGCCAGCAGCCGGGGGACTAGCCATGAGCAGTTCTTC. It translates to CASSRGTSHEQFF.

On this clonotype itself: This could be a read error, since a much larger clone is one nucleotide away. The chain carries TRBV2 and TRBJ1-4; no firm D call. This CDR3 region has 15 residues. Germline CDR1 and CDR2: SNHLY and FYNNEI. CDR3 sequence reads: CAGSGSGMRNEKLFF. The CDR3 coding sequence is TGTGCCGGCAGTGGATCCGGGATGCGTAATGAAAAACTGTTTTTT.

This clonotype has ten or more counts. The CDR3 DNA sequence: TGCAGTGCTATAAACTCCGGGACTGGAGACGCCAATGAGCAGTTCTTC. Translating gives CSAINSGTGDANEQFF. The genes are TRBV20-1 and TRBJ2-1; D may be TRBD2 (6 bases). With 4 bases removed from V and 6 bases from J, the gap between germline ends came to 22 bases. CDR1 and CDR2 from the germline V gene are DFQATT and SNEGSKA (reference sequence). The CDR3 extends over 16 amino acids.

This clonotype was seen ten or more times. V usage is TRBV24-1 and J usage is TRBJ2-1, with 11 bases that match TRBD2. The CDR3 sequence is 14 residues long. Germline V gives CDR1 KGHDR, CDR2 SFDVKD. J was trimmed by 8 bases and V by 5 bases; bases with no gene match: 4. The CDR3 DNA is TGTGCCACCAGTGTAGCGGGAGGGCGAGATGAGCAGTTCTTC. It codes for CATSVAGGRDEQFF.

This sequence joins TRBV2 and TRBJ2-3; D not certain. The germline V and J ends were trimmed by 5 bases and 7 bases, with 16 bases remaining between them. CDR3 length equals 14 residues. CDR1 is SNHLY and CDR2 is FYNNEI in the germline V gene. CDR3 in amino acids: CASSSIYLEYTQYF. Written as DNA, the CDR3 is TGTGCCAGCAGTTCCATATACCTCGAATATACGCAGTATTTT.

A remark on this clonotype: This may be a read error, as it is one base from a much larger clone. The CDR3, as DNA: TGTGCCGGCAGCTTCGCTCTGGGGTCTCAGTACTTC. This sequence encodes CAGSFALGSQYF. The V gene is TRBV7-9, the J gene TRBJ2-7; no definite D call. The CDR3 extends over 12 amino acids. Germline CDR1 is SEHNR and CDR2 is FQNEAQ (reference sequence).